The rows below give T cell receptor beta chains drawn from one sample of a study of T cells after yellow fever vaccination. From the 5' RACE reads, TCRdb called clonotypes with MiXCR, one entry per CDR3 protein. The sample lists some 300,000 distinct CDR3 sequences; 7% to 9% were seen once. The specimen comprised PBMCs, sampled 35 to 50 days after the first yellow fever vaccination. The receptors stem from a young man who received the YFV17D yellow fever vaccine. Both conserved end residues are part of each CDR3. The D gene is left open where the match is weak. Not every row has a clone size; where given, it reads once, few, many or a size class.

>TRBJ2-7|TRBV10-3|many|TRBD2
TGTGCCATCAGTGAGCCAAAAACTAGCGGGTACGAGCAGTACTTC
CAISEPKTSGYEQYF
>TRBJ1-5|TRBV6-1|.|TRBD1
TGTGCCAGCAGTGAAGCGGAGACAGGGGGTCAGCCCCAGCATTTT
CASSEAETGGQPQHF
>TRBJ2-1|TRBV12-3/TRBV12-4|few|TRBD2
TGTGCCAGCATACCCTCCGGTAGCGGGGGCAATGAGCAGTTCTTC
CASIPSGSGGNEQFF
>TRBJ2-3|TRBV5-1|.|.
TGCGCCAGCAGCTTGGCCCCGGGACCAACCGCCCCAGATACGCAGTATTTT
CASSLAPGPTAPDTQYF
>TRBJ1-1|TRBV5-1|.|TRBD1
TGCGCCAGCAGCTTGGAGGGGGCGTATCTGGGAGAAGCTTTCTTT
CASSLEGAYLGEAFF
>TRBJ2-7|TRBV5-1|.|.
TGCGCCAGCAGCCAAACAGGATACGAGCAGTACTTC
CASSQTGYEQYF
>TRBJ2-1|TRBV2|.|TRBD2
TGTGCCAGCAGTGATAGAGCGGGGGGGCCACACAATGAGCAGTTCTTC
CASSDRAGGPHNEQFF
>TRBJ2-1|TRBV19|.|.
TGTGCCAGTAGACGCTACAATGAGCAGTTCTTC
CASRRYNEQFF
>TRBJ2-2|TRBV13|few|.
TGTGCCAGCAGCTTGACAGGCTCGAACACCGGGGAGCTGTTTTTT
CASSLTGSNTGELFF
>TRBJ2-5|TRBV15|.|.
TGTGCCACCAGCAGGAGACTCATAACAGGGAGGGAGACCCAGTACTTC
CATSRRLITGRETQYF
>TRBJ1-6|TRBV20-1|few|.
TGCAGTGCTAGAGCAGGGACCAATTCACCCCTCCACTTT
CSARAGTNSPLHF
>TRBJ2-5|TRBV3-1|few|.
TGTGCCAGCAGCCGCCTTGGGCAGTTGGGGTTACAAGAGACCCAGTACTTC
CASSRLGQLGLQETQYF
>TRBJ2-5|TRBV27|.|TRBD2
TGTGCCAGCAGTCCTCGGACTAGCGGGGGGGCTGGGGCATCGGGTGCCCAGTACTTC
CASSPRTSGGAGASGAQYF
>TRBJ2-5|TRBV29-1|few|.
TGCAGCGTTGAGGGCGGGGCGGGGTTC
CSVEGGAGF
>TRBJ2-1|TRBV19|.|.
TGTGCCAGTAGTTCCAACAGGGTCGACAATGAGCAGTTCTTC
CASSSNRVDNEQFF
>TRBJ1-6|TRBV5-4|.|TRBD1
TGTGCCAGCAGCACCCGACAGGGTGATTCACCCCTCCACTTT
CASSTRQGDSPLHF
>TRBJ2-7|TRBV5-1|many|.
TGCGCCAGCAGCTTACTCCGGGGCTCCTACGAGCAGTACTTC
CASSLLRGSYEQYF
>TRBJ2-1|TRBV4-1|.|TRBD2
TGCGCCAGCAGCCAAGATGAAGCGGGGGGCCTCTACAATGAGCAGTTCTTC
CASSQDEAGGLYNEQFF
>TRBJ1-5|TRBV20-1|few|.
TGCAGTGCTAGATCCCCAAATCAGCCCCAGCATTTT
CSARSPNQPQHF
>TRBJ1-5|TRBV7-2|few|.
TGTGCCTCGGGCTTCCCAGGCAATCAGCCCCAGCATTTT
CASGFPGNQPQHF
>TRBJ1-6|TRBV20-1|few|.
TGCAGTGCTGATGAGGGGAGCTCCTATAATTCACCCCTCCACTTT
CSADEGSSYNSPLHF
>TRBJ2-3|TRBV20-1|.|.
TGCAGTGCTAGACCTAGCGCTGGCACAGATACGCAGTATTTT
CSARPSAGTDTQYF
>TRBJ2-5|TRBV19|.|.
TGTGCCAGTAGTATGGGCAAGGAGACCCAGTACTTC
CASSMGKETQYF
>TRBJ1-4|TRBV5-6|few|.
TGTGCCAGCAGCCCTTTTGCAACTAATGAAAAACTGTTTTTT
CASSPFATNEKLFF
>TRBJ2-1|TRBV18|.|.
TGTGCCAGCTCGCGGAACACCGGTAACGGATACAATGAGCAGTTCTTC
CASSRNTGNGYNEQFF
>TRBJ1-2|TRBV20-1|few|TRBD1
TGCAGTGCCGCGGGACAGCTAATCTATGGCTACACCTTC
CSAAGQLIYGYTF
>TRBJ1-5|TRBV15|.|.
TGTGCCACCAGCAGAGAAGGCAGAGGTCAGCCCCAGCATTTT
CATSREGRGQPQHF
>TRBJ1-2|TRBV7-8|medium-sized|.
TGTGCCAGCAGCCTCGGACAAGCCTGGGCTAACTATGGCTACACCTTC
CASSLGQAWANYGYTF
>TRBJ1-2|TRBV7-2|few|.
TGTGCCAGCAGCTTAGCGTCGGGGTTTGGTGGCTACACCTTC
CASSLASGFGGYTF
>TRBJ1-3|TRBV18|few|.
TGTGCCAGCTCATCGGGGGCCATGGGAAACACCATATATTTT
CASSSGAMGNTIYF
>TRBJ2-2|TRBV20-1|.|TRBD2
TGCAGTGCCGCTCCGCGGGGGGGCCGCGGGGAGCTGTTTTTT
CSAAPRGGRGELFF
>TRBJ2-7|TRBV7-9|few|.
TGTGCCAGCAGCTTAATATCCTACGAGCAGTACTTC
CASSLISYEQYF
>TRBJ2-1|TRBV20-1|.|TRBD2
TGCAGTGCTAGAGGTGGGGGGGAAAGCAATGAGCAGTTCTTC
CSARGGGESNEQFF
>TRBJ2-1|TRBV4-2|many|.
TGTGCCAGCAGCCACAAGAGAGGGCGGGTATACAATGAGCAGTTCTTC
CASSHKRGRVYNEQFF
>TRBJ1-6|TRBV3-1|.|.
TGTGCCAGCAGCCAGCGGGGCGGGGACTATAATTCACCCCTCCACTTT
CASSQRGGDYNSPLHF
>TRBJ2-2|TRBV14|.|TRBD1
TGTGCCAGCAGCCAATATGACAGGGCGAACACCGGGGAGCTGTTTTTT
CASSQYDRANTGELFF
>TRBJ2-5|TRBV10-3|.|.
TGTGCCATCAGTGACCCTCGAGGGGGGAGGCAAGAGACCCAGTACTTC
CAISDPRGGRQETQYF
>TRBJ1-5|TRBV7-8|.|.
TGTGCCAGCAGCTCCCGGAGGTACGGACCGAATCAGCCCCAGCATTTT
CASSSRRYGPNQPQHF
>TRBJ2-5|TRBV5-1|few|.
TGCGCCAGCAGCTCTAACCTGAATCAAGAGACCCAGTACTTC
CASSSNLNQETQYF
>TRBJ2-7|TRBV7-9|.|.
TGTGCCAGCAGCTTAGTGGGTGAAAGGGGGTACGAGCAGTACTTC
CASSLVGERGYEQYF
>TRBJ1-1|TRBV10-3|few|.
TGTGCCATCAGTGATCCGGGACACGACCTGGGGACTGAAGCTTTCTTT
CAISDPGHDLGTEAFF
>TRBJ2-5|TRBV6-5|few|TRBD2
TGTGCCAGCAGTTACACACTAGCGGGGGGACGGGAGACCCAGTACTTC
CASSYTLAGGRETQYF
>TRBJ1-5|TRBV12-3/TRBV12-4|.|TRBD1
TGTGCCAGCAGGTCTTGGGGCCAGGGGGGAAGGACGGATCAGCCCCAGCATTTT
CASRSWGQGGRTDQPQHF
>TRBJ2-1|TRBV5-1|many|.
TGCGCCAGCAGCTTGGGGGTATTAAGCTCCTACAATGAGCAGTTCTTC
CASSLGVLSSYNEQFF
>TRBJ2-3|TRBV15|few|TRBD2
TGTGCCACCAGCAGAGCGGGGGGGTACACAGATACGCAGTATTTT
CATSRAGGYTDTQYF
>TRBJ2-4|TRBV10-2|few|.
TGCGCCAGCAGTGAACGAGGGGACTTAGCCAAAAACATTCAGTACTTC
CASSERGDLAKNIQYF
>TRBJ2-3|TRBV9|few|TRBD2
TGTGCCAGCAGCGTCCATCCTAGCGGGGGGGCCACAGATACGCAGTATTTT
CASSVHPSGGATDTQYF
>TRBJ2-5|TRBV29-1|many|.
TGCAGCCCTCCGAAAGAGACCCAGTACTTC
CSPPKETQYF
>TRBJ2-5|TRBV3-1|.|.
TGTGCCAGCAGCCAAGATACATGGTCCCTTCCCGAGACCCAGTACTTC
CASSQDTWSLPETQYF
>TRBJ2-5|TRBV5-1|many|TRBD2
TGCGCCAGCAGCTCGACAGGGGCGAAGGCTAGCGGGGGATCCCAAGAGACCCAGTACTTC
CASSSTGAKASGGSQETQYF
>TRBJ2-4|TRBV5-5|many|.
TGTGCCAGCAGCTTGGTCAGGGAAAACATTCAGTACTTC
CASSLVRENIQYF
>TRBJ2-7|TRBV27|.|.
TGTGCCAGCAGTTTCTTAGGGGTGGGCGAGCAGTACTTC
CASSFLGVGEQYF
>TRBJ2-1|TRBV5-1|many|TRBD1
TGCGCCAGCAGCTCATACAGGGGGGACAATGAGCAGTTCTTC
CASSSYRGDNEQFF